This T cell receptor (beta chain) was recovered during a study of monozygotic twins with inflammatory bowel disease (dated by TCRdb to about 2019). In terms of the full investigation: The full study comprised 28 monozygotic twin pairs: nine German pairs (four IBD-concordant, five IBD-discordant) and 19 IBD-discordant Danish pairs. Disease-associated traits were sought mainly through comparisons between IBD patients and their genetically identical healthy co-twins within discordant pairs. Each individual had, on average, about 151 000 unique TCRalpha sequences and 181 000 unique TCRbeta sequences available for analysis.

From each donor, an approximately 2.5 ml peripheral blood sample was collected into PAXgene tubes and kept at -80 degrees C. Without any T cell sorting, total RNA was extracted from whole blood using the PAXgene blood miRNA kit on an automated QIAcube. Peripheral blood from monozygotic twin pairs, either concordant or discordant for inflammatory bowel disease, underwent deep TCRalpha and TCRbeta repertoire profiling that used unique molecular barcoding. Smoking habits were recorded for all twin pairs, and each individual was classified as a current, former or never smoker. On this clonotype: What antigen it recognizes has not been identified.

The CDR3, from cysteine to phenylalanine, totals 13 residues. The nucleotide record is missing. CDR1 and CDR2, looked up from the germline V gene, are MNHEY and SVGEGT. The library came from 5' RACE. For each TCR library, approximately 4,000 ng of total RNA was used. For each sample, cDNA was synthesized in eight separate reactions using SMARTScribe reverse transcriptase. During cDNA synthesis, template switching was used to introduce unique molecular identifiers that contained a 6-nucleotide sample barcode. TCRalpha and TCRbeta cDNA was amplified in two nested PCRs of about 17 and 10 cycles, and bead purification was carried out after each PCR. Before amplification, the cDNA was both treated with uracil DNA-glycosylase and purified with the QIAquick PCR purification kit. The second PCR added Illumina TruSeq-compatible adapters along with sample-specific barcodes. TapeStation and Qubit were used to check library quality and concentration, and about 4.5 ng of each library was pooled. Sequencing of pooled libraries was carried out on an Illumina HiSeq2500 single-index Rapid Run using 2 x 100 bp reads and custom sequencing primers. The original methods were these. PCR and sequencing errors were corrected by UMI-based consensus assembly using MiGEC version 1.2.6. V(D)J alignment, clonotype assembly and CDR3 extraction were performed with MiXCR version 2.1.1. Gene usage, clonotype sharing and MAIT/NKT TCR abundance were normalised by analysing the top 1000, 10 000 and 20 000 clonotypes per sample. After downsampling to 27 000 UMIs, diversity was calculated as the inverse Simpson index using the vegan R package. Statistical testing used paired Mann-Whitney U tests on the discordant twin pairs and applied Benjamini-Hochberg correction for multiple testing. The reads were reprocessed in TCRdb, with one entry per CDR3 protein sequence and no accompanying DNA. The V and J calls here are based on TCRdb, not the publication. This sample's records show about 380,000 distinct CDR3 sequences. In total, the top ten clones hold approximately 2.4% of the sample.

The investigation overall reported the following: A decrease in TCRbeta repertoire diversity, as measured by inverse Simpson index, was observed in IBD patients compared with their healthy co-twins. The analysis was unable to tell different T cell subtypes apart. Differing immunosuppressive treatments among patients may have added background noise and inter-individual variability to the repertoires. The results gave no support for a single strong signal or clonotype linked to IBD. IBD patients shared fewer clonotypes with other individuals than healthy twins did, most markedly in patients showing signs of disease activity. Repertoire similarity did not differ between concordant and discordant twins, which could be due to limited statistical power.

The clonotype originates from a human donor with ulcerative colitis or Crohn's disease, or a healthy co-twin of an affected twin (not recorded which). The sequence is built from TRBV6-2 or TRBV6-3 and TRBJ2-7; the TCRdb call, TRBD1, lacks DNA for checking. The specimen sequenced was blood. Here the CDR3 is given as CASTYGTPYEQYF.